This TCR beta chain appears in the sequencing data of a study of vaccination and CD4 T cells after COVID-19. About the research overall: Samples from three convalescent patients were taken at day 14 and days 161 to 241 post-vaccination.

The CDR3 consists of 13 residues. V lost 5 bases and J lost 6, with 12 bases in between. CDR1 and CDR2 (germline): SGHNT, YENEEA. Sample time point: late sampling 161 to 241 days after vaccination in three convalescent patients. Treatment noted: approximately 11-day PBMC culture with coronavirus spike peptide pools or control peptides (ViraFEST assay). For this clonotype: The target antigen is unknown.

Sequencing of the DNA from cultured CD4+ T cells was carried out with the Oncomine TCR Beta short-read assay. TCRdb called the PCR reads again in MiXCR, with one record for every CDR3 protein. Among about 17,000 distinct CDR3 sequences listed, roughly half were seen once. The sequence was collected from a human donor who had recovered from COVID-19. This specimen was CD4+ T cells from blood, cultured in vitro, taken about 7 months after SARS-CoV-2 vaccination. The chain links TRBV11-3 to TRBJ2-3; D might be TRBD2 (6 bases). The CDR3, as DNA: TGTGCCAGCAGCACCGGACTAACCGATACGCAGTATTTT. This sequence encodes CASSTGLTDTQYF. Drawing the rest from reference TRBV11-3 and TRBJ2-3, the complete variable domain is EAGVVQSPRYKIIEKKQPVAFWCNPISGHNTLYWYLQNLGQGPELLIRYENEEAVDDSQLPKDRFSAERLKGVDSTLKIQPAELGDSAVYLCASSTGLTDTQYFGPGTRLTVL.